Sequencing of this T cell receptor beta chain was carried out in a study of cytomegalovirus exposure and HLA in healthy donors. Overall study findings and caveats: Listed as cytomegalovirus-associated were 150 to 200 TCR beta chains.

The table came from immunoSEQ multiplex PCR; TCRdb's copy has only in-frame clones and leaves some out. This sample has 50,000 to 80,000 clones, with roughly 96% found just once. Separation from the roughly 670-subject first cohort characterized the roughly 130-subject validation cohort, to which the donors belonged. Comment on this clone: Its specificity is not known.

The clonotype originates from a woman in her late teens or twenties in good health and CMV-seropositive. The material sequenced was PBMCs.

DNA for the CDR3: TGTGCCAGCCGACCCAGGGGTTGGGAAAAACTGTTTTTT. It codes for CASRPRGWEKLFF. The chain is built from TRBV6-5 and TRBJ1-4; possible D gene TRBD1, 6 bases. The germline V and J ends were trimmed by 8 bases and 8 bases, with 15 bases remaining between them. Germline V gene data show CDR1 as MNHEY and CDR2 as SVGAGI. The CDR3 is 13 residues long.